This T cell receptor (beta chain) stems from a study of blood T cell repertoires in COVID-19. As for the study in general: Sources were T cells, B-cell-depleted T cells, or PBMCs; the material itself was cDNA or gDNA.

Source study methods: For nucleated cells, counts were estimated from reference gene primer amplification. Only in-frame clones appear in the TCRdb table, and some are missing; sequencing was by immunoSEQ multiplex PCR. The V and J calls and clone size were taken over from that table, and D and trimming were inferred from the DNA. Of some 43,000 clones listed, roughly 89% are singletons. The CDR3 spans 15 residues. Trimming at V came to 3 bases and at J to 6 bases, leaving 4 bases not matched to a gene. Germline assignment: CDR1 LNHNV and CDR2 YYDKDF (reference sequence). V usage is TRBV15 and J usage is TRBJ1-6; TRBD1 aligns across 8 bases. The source material was peripheral blood. The TCR comes from a man aged 60 to 69 with active COVID-19. The CDR3 nucleotides read TGTGCCACCAGCAGGAGCCAGGGGGCTAATTCACCCCTCCACTTT. It specifies CATSRSQGANSPLHF.